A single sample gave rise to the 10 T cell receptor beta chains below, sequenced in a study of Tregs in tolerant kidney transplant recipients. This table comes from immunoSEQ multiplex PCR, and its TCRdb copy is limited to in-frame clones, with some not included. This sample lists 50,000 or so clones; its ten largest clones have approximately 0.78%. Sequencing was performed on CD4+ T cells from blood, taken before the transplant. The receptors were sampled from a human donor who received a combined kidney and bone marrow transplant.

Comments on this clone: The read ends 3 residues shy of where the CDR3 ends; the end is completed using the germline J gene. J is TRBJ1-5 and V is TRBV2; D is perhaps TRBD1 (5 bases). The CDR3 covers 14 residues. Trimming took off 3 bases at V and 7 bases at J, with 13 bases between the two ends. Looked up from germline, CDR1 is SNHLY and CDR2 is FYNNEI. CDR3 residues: CASSDRAKGQPQHF. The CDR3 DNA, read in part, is TGTGCCAGCAGTGACAGGGCTAAAGGACAGCCC.

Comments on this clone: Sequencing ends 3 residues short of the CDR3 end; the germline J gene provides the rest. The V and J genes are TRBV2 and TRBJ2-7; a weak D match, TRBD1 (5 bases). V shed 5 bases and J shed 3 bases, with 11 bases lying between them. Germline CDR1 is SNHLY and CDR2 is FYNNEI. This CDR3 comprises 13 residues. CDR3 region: CASSPRDLYEQYF. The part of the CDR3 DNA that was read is TGTGCCAGCAGTCCCAGGGATCTCTACGAG. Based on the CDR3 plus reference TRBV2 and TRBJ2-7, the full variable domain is EPEVTQTPSHQVTQMGQEVILRCVPISNHLYFYWYRQILGQKVEFLVSFYNNEISEKSEIFDDQFSVERPDGSNFTLKIRSTKLEDSAMYFCASSPRDLYEQYFGPGTRLTVT.

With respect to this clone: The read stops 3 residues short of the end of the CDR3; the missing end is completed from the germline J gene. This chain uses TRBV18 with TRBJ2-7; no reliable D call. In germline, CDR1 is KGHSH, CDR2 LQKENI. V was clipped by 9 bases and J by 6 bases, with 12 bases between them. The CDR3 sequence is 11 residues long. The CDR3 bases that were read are TGTGCCAGGCACGTTTTTAGCGAG. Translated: CARHVFSE. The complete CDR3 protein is CARHVFSEQYF.

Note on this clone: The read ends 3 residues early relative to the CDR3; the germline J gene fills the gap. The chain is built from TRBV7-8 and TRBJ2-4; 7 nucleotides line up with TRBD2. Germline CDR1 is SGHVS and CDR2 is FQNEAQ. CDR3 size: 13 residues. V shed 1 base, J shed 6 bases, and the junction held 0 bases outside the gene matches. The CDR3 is CASSLERGNIQYF. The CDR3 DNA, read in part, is TGTGCCAGCAGCTTAGAGCGGGGAAACATT.

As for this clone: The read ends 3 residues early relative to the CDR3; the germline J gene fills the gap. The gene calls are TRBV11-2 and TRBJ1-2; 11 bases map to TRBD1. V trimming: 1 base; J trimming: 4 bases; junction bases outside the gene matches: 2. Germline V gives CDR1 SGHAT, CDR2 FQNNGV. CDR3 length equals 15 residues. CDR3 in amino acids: CASSLGGTGGYGYTF. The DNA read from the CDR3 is TGTGCCAGCAGCTTAGGGGGGACAGGGGGCTATGGC.

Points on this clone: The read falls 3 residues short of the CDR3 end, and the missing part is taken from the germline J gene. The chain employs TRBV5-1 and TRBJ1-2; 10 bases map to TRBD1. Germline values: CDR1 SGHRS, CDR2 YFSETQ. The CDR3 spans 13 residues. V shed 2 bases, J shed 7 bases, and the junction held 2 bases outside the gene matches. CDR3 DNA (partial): TGCGCCAGCAGCTTTGGGACAGGGGTTGGC. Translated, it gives CASSFGTGVG. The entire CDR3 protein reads CASSFGTGVGYTF.

Here the CDR3 reads CSAQGQGTGELFF. Partial CDR3 DNA: TGCAGTGCCCAGGGACAGGGCACCGGGGAG. The rearrangement uses TRBV20-1 and TRBJ2-2; 9 nucleotides line up with TRBD1. From the germline J gene comes the end of the CDR3, since the read stops 3 residues before it. The germline gives CDR1 DFQATT, CDR2 SNEGSKA (reference sequence). The trim removed 6 bases at V and 4 bases at J, leaving 3 bases unmatched. The CDR3 covers 13 residues.

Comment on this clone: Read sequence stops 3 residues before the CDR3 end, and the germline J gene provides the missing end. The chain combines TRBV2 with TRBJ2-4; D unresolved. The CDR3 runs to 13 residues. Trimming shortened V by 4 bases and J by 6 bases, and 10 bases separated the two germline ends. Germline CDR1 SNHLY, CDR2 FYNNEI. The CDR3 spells CASSALQINIQYF. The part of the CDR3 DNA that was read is TGTGCCAGCAGTGCTCTGCAGATAAACATT.

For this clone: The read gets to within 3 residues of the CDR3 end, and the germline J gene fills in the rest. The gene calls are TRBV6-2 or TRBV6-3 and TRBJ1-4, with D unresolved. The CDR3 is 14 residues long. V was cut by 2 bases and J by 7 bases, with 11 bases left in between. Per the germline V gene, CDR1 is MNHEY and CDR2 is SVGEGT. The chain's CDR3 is CASSYGHFGEKLFF. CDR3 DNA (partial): TGTGCCAGCAGTTACGGGCACTTCGGTGAAAAA.

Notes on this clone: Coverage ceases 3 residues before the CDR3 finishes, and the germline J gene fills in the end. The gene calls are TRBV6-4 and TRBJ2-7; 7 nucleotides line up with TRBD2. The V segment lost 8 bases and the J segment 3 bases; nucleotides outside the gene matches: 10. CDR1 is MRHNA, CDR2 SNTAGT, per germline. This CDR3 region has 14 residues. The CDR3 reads CASPTRGELYEQYF. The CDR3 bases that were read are TGTGCCAGCCCAACCCGGGGGGAACTCTACGAG.